The TCR beta chain under discussion was sequenced for a study of beta chain features in type 1 diabetes. Trimming took 6 bases from V and 9 from J, leaving 9 bases between them. CDR3 length: 11 residues. The germline gives CDR1 MNHEY, CDR2 SVGAGI. The isolated RNA, all of it, was reverse transcribed, so expressed TCRB transcripts were what got sequenced. Sequencing was performed with immunoSEQ multiplex PCR; in TCRdb, only in-frame clones are kept and a portion is missing. The repertoire holds around 250,000 clones, with about 15% as singletons. The study, taken as a whole, reports: TCRB CDR3 length was moderately but significantly reduced in all four CD4+ subsets of Type 1 diabetes patients.

As concerns this clone: The target antigen is unknown.

The source of this sequence is a man aged 25 to 40 with type 1 diabetes. This chain links TRBV6-5 with TRBJ2-1; tentatively, D is TRBD1 (6 bases). Sequencing was carried out using naive CD4+ T cells from blood. As DNA, the CDR3 is TGTGCCAGCAGCAGGGGTCGTGAGCAGTTCTTC. Translated, it gives CASSRGREQFF.